What follows are 25 T cell receptor beta chains derived from one specimen sequenced in a study of blood T cells in healthy people across ages. For the second PCR, which ran for about 6 to 11 cycles, a sample-barcoded 5' primer and a J-beta primer mix were used. Via MiXCR, TCRdb re-called the 5' RACE reads, giving one row per CDR3 protein. The table includes some 1,800,000 distinct CDR3 sequences, roughly 43% detected once. Sequencing was carried out using blood. The receptors derive from a human donor in good health.

The chain links TRBV10-3 to TRBJ2-5; D not certain. The DNA end is more similar to TRBJ2-7, so the J call may be wrong. The CDR3 is 13 amino acids. The germline CDR1 and CDR2 sequences are ENHRY and SYGVKD. As DNA, the CDR3 is TGTGCCATAGCCCCGGGTGGCCGTGACGAGCAGTACTTC. Residues: CAIAPGGRDEQYF.

This clonotype was counted only a few times. The rearrangement joins TRBV9 to TRBJ2-3, with TRBD1 as a possible D gene (6 bases). CDR1 is SGDLS, CDR2 YYNGEE, per germline. The V end lost 0 bases, the J end lost 2 bases, and 10 bases lay between the germline ends. The CDR3 sequence is 15 residues long. This CDR3 reads CASSVARDITDTQYF. CDR3 bases: TGTGCCAGCAGCGTAGCTCGGGACATCACAGATACGCAGTATTTT.

The chain links TRBV5-8 to TRBJ2-7, with D possibly being TRBD1 (6 bases). V gave up 2 bases and J gave up 0 bases, with 9 bases separating them. CDR1 is SGHTS, CDR2 YDEGEE, per germline. The CDR3 runs to 14 residues. The DNA for the CDR3 is TGTGCCAGCAGCTTCTCGGACAGCTCCTACGAGCAGTACTTC. This codes for CASSFSDSSYEQYF.

The chain joins TRBV11-2 to TRBJ2-5, with D perhaps TRBD1 (5 bases). Germline lookup yields CDR1 SGHAT and CDR2 FQNNGV. The CDR3 has 14 amino acids. Trimming cost V 1 base and J 5 bases, with 11 bases left between them. CDR3 in amino acids: CASSLAPAGETQYF. The CDR3 bases are TGTGCCAGCAGCTTAGCCCCGGCAGGGGAGACCCAGTACTTC.

The V call is TRBV6-1, the J call TRBJ2-7; TRBD1 matches 8 bases. Germline V lookup: CDR1 MNHNS, CDR2 SASEGT. This CDR3 spans 15 amino acids. V was clipped by 5 bases and J by 3 bases; unmatched bases: 9. The chain's CDR3 is CASSSMTGEGYEQYF. CDR3 bases: TGTGCCAGCAGTTCGATGACAGGGGAAGGCTACGAGCAGTACTTC.

Only a few counts were recorded for this clonotype. The gene calls are TRBV15 and TRBJ2-4; no clear D gene. The tail of the sequence fits TRBJ2-5 better, so the J call may be wrong. This CDR3 contains 15 residues. The germline CDR1 and CDR2 sequences are LNHNV and YYDKDF (reference sequence). Here the CDR3 reads CATSRAPAGWETQYF. The CDR3 DNA reads TGTGCCACCAGCAGAGCCCCGGCAGGATGGGAGACCCAGTACTTC.

This clonotype came up many times. The chain has TRBV20-1 and TRBJ2-1; maybe TRBD2 (6 bases). Germline assignment: CDR1 DFQATT and CDR2 SNEGSKA (reference sequence). The CDR3 is made up of 14 amino acids. Trimming cost V 5 bases and J 9 bases, with 20 bases left between them. CDR3 residues: CSAGGNSGYAEQFF. The DNA of the CDR3 is TGCAGTGCTGGAGGGAATTCGGGCTACGCTGAGCAGTTCTTC.

This clonotype has only one observation. The chain joins TRBV7-9 to TRBJ2-4, with 9 bases fitting TRBD2. The end of the DNA aligns better with TRBJ2-7, so the J call may be wrong. The CDR3 loop spans 15 amino acids. Per germline, CDR1 SEHNR and CDR2 FQNEAQ (reference sequence). The CDR3 sequence: CASSLLAGSSGEQYF. CDR3 nucleotide sequence: TGTGCCAGCAGCTTACTAGCGGGGAGCTCTGGCGAGCAGTACTTC.

This clonotype was counted many times. This chain connects TRBV28 to TRBJ2-7, with 7 bases that match TRBD1. This CDR3 spans 14 amino acids. CDR1 MDHEN and CDR2 SYDVKM come from the germline V gene. The V and J ends lost 6 bases and 2 bases, in that order; junction bases with no gene match: 7. CDR3: CASSSPGTAYEQYF. In DNA, the CDR3 is TGTGCCAGCAGCAGTCCCGGGACAGCCTACGAGCAGTACTTC.

The chain joins TRBV9 to TRBJ2-7; tentative D call: TRBD2 (7 bases). The V and J ends lost 2 bases and 2 bases respectively, with 14 bases between them. The CDR3 is 15 residues long. The germline CDR1 and CDR2 sequences are SGDLS and YYNGEE. CDR3: CASSVAGDTTYEQYF. The CDR3 nucleotides are TGTGCCAGCAGCGTCGCGGGGGACACCACCTACGAGCAGTACTTC. The full variable domain, in which reference TRBV9 and TRBJ2-7 provide the parts outside the CDR3, is DSGVTQTPKHLITATGQRVTLRCSPRSGDLSVYWYQQSLDQGLQFLIQYYNGEERAKGNILERFSAQQFPDLHSELNLSSLELGDSALYFCASSVAGDTTYEQYFGPGTRLTVT.

The CDR3 region has the DNA TGTGCCAGCAGCTTAGCGCCAATATCCCATGAGCAGTTCTTC. The encoded protein is CASSLAPISHEQFF. The rearrangement joins TRBV7-9 to TRBJ2-1; D is ambiguous. CDR3 length: 14 residues. Germline values: CDR1 SEHNR, CDR2 FQNEAQ (reference sequence). Trimming took off 0 bases at V and 8 bases at J, with 11 bases between the two ends.

The V gene is TRBV18, the J gene TRBJ2-7, with D uncertain. The J call may not be correct, given that the DNA end is closer to TRBJ2-5. CDR1 is KGHSH, CDR2 LQKENI, per germline. CDR3 length equals 15 residues. DNA of the CDR3: TGTGCCAGCTCACCAGTTCCCAGACCCGGGGAGACCCAGTACTTC. Its protein product is CASSPVPRPGETQYF.

This clonotype was found a few times. This chain connects TRBV10-3 to TRBJ2-5; D tentatively fits TRBD1 or TRBD2 (5 bases each). V lost 2 bases and J 13 bases, leaving 23 bases between the germline ends. This CDR3 contains 15 residues. The V gene's germline CDR1 is ENHRY and CDR2 SYGVKD. This chain's CDR3 is CAISEPNRDGGLVYF. CDR3 DNA sequence: TGTGCCATCAGTGAGCCGAATAGGGACGGCGGTCTAGTGTACTTC.

The rearrangement uses TRBV29-1 and TRBJ2-3; no definite D call. Germline CDR1 reads SQVTM; CDR2 reads ANQGSEA. Trimming pared 7 bases from V and 3 bases from J, leaving 17 bases between. This CDR3 has 14 residues. The CDR3 spells CSGVGLGYTDTQYF. As DNA, the CDR3 is TGCAGCGGAGTCGGGCTGGGGTATACAGATACGCAGTATTTT.

Only a few counts were recorded for this clonotype. This sequence joins TRBV20-1 and TRBJ1-5; D not certain. Germline CDR1 and CDR2: DFQATT and SNEGSKA (reference sequence). The CDR3 loop spans 14 amino acids. Trimming pared 6 bases from V and 0 bases from J, leaving 12 bases between. The CDR3 DNA reads TGCAGTGCGGCCAGGACGGATAGCAATCAGCCCCAGCATTTT. The encoded protein is CSAARTDSNQPQHF.

This clonotype was seen more than once but under ten times. The V and J genes are TRBV9 and TRBJ2-1; D unclear. V was shortened by 0 bases and J by 4 bases, with 11 bases between the two germline ends. This CDR3 comprises 15 residues. Per the germline V gene, CDR1 is SGDLS and CDR2 is YYNGEE. The chain's CDR3 is CASSVEGQEYNEQFF. The CDR3 nucleotides are TGTGCCAGCAGCGTAGAAGGTCAGGAGTACAATGAGCAGTTCTTC.

The chain has TRBV7-2 and TRBJ1-5; D unresolved. Germline V gene lookup returns CDR1 SGHTA and CDR2 FQGNSA. The length of the CDR3 is 13 residues. The V and J ends lost 11 bases and 5 bases respectively, with 16 bases between them. The CDR3 here is CACTLEGHQPQHF. CDR3 sequence (DNA): TGTGCCTGCACCCTAGAGGGTCATCAGCCCCAGCATTTT.

This clonotype showed up just a few times. V is TRBV19 and J is TRBJ1-2; D perhaps matches TRBD1 (5 bases). Germline-derived CDR1 and CDR2 are LNHDA and SQIVND (reference sequence). The CDR3 extends over 14 amino acids. Trimming left V 1 base short and J 2 bases short, with 8 bases between. The CDR3 coding sequence is TGTGCCAGTAGTATAGGAAAGGGGAACTATGGCTACACCTTC. Amino acid sequence: CASSIGKGNYGYTF. Using reference TRBV19 and TRBJ1-2 for the parts outside the CDR3, the full variable domain is DGGITQSPKYLFRKEGQNVTLSCEQNLNHDAMYWYRQDPGQGLRLIYYSQIVNDFQKGDIAEGYSVSREKKESFPLTVTSAQKNPTAFYLCASSIGKGNYGYTFGSGTRLTVV.

The chain recombines TRBV6-2 or TRBV6-3 with TRBJ2-7; D unclear. Trimming cost V 7 bases and J 2 bases, with 24 bases left between them. Germline V gene sequence: CDR1 MNHEY, CDR2 SVGEGT. The CDR3 is 17 residues long. The CDR3 sequence: CASTYFEISGKPYEQYF. The CDR3 DNA reads TGTGCCAGCACCTACTTTGAGATTTCGGGCAAGCCCTACGAGCAGTACTTC.

This clonotype was seen a few times. The chain carries TRBV7-9 and TRBJ1-2; D is ambiguous. The ends were cut back, 5 bases at V and 5 bases at J, with 15 bases in the middle. This CDR3 is 14 amino acids long. CDR1 is SEHNR, CDR2 FQNEAQ, per germline (reference sequence). This CDR3 is CASSPRTPVYGYTF. In DNA form, the CDR3 reads TGTGCCAGCAGCCCTCGGACCCCGGTGTATGGCTACACCTTC. The variable domain in full, completed from reference TRBV7-9 and TRBJ1-2, reads DTGVSQNPRHKITKRGQNVTFRCDPISEHNRLYWYRQTLGQGPEFLTYFQNEAQLEKSRLLSDRFSAERPKGSFSTLEIQRTEQGDSAMYLCASSPRTPVYGYTFGSGTRLTVV.

V is TRBV13 and J is TRBJ2-7; weak D call: TRBD1 (5 bases). V was cut by 5 bases and J by 0 bases, with 14 bases left in between. Germline V gives CDR1 PRHDT, CDR2 FYEKMQ (reference sequence). The CDR3 length is 15 residues. The CDR3 loop is CASSPRTTGSYEQYF. The CDR3 nucleotides are TGTGCCAGCAGCCCAAGGACAACGGGCTCCTACGAGCAGTACTTC.

V gene TRBV27 combines with J gene TRBJ2-3; D is unresolved. Germline V gene lookup returns CDR1 MNHEY and CDR2 SMNVEV (reference sequence). V lost 3 bases and J 0 bases, leaving 13 bases between the germline ends. CDR3 length: 16 residues. CDR3 in amino acids: CASSFSRDPSTDTQYF. The CDR3 nucleotides read TGTGCCAGCAGTTTCTCGAGAGATCCTAGCACAGATACGCAGTATTTT.

In this sample, this clonotype turned up many times. The chain recombines TRBV7-2 with TRBJ1-2, with D possibly TRBD1 on 6 matching bases. Trimming took 2 bases from V and 3 from J, leaving 10 bases between them. CDR1 and CDR2 (germline): SGHTA, FQGNSA. The length of the CDR3 is 14 residues. As DNA, the CDR3 is TGTGCCAGCAGCTTAACGGGGGGCTACTATGGCTACACCTTC. This translates into CASSLTGGYYGYTF.

The chain uses TRBV7-8 and TRBJ1-1, with D unclear. This CDR3 comprises 14 residues. The germline V gene encodes CDR1 SGHVS and CDR2 FQNEAQ. The V and J ends lost 7 bases and 1 base respectively, with 13 bases between them. The chain's CDR3 is CASNVRRENTEAFF. Here the CDR3 DNA reads TGTGCCAGCAATGTTAGAAGGGAGAACACTGAAGCTTTCTTT.

V usage is TRBV2 and J usage is TRBJ2-4, with D unclear. There are 16 residues in the CDR3. Trimming took 3 bases from V and 3 from J, leaving 15 bases between them. Germline V gene data show CDR1 as SNHLY and CDR2 as FYNNEI. In nucleotides, the CDR3 is TGTGCCAGCAGTGAGTCTTCGTACCTAGGCAAAAACATTCAGTACTTC. Protein sequence: CASSESSYLGKNIQYF.